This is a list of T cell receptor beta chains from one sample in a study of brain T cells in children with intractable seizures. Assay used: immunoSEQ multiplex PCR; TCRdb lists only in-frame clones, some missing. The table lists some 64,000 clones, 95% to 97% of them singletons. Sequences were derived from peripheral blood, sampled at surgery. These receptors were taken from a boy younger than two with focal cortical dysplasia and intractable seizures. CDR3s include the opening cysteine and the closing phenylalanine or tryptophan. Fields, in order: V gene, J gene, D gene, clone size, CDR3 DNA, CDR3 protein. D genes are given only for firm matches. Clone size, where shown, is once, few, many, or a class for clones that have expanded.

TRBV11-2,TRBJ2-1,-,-,TGTGCCAGCAGCTTAAACAACCTCCTATGGTTCAATGAGCAGTTCTTC,CASSLNNLLWFNEQFF
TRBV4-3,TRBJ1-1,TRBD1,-,TGCGCCAGCAGCGATAGGGACAGGGGGACGAACACTGAAGCTTTCTTT,CASSDRDRGTNTEAFF
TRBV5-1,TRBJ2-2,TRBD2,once,TGCGCCAGCAGCTTTCCCCTAGCGGGGAGCACCGGGGAGCTGTTTTTT,CASSFPLAGSTGELFF
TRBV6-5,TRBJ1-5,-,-,TGTGCCAGCATCTTGGGGGGGAATCAGCCCCAGCATTTT,CASILGGNQPQHF
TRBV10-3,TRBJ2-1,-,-,TGTGCCATCAGAGACAGACCGGGACTCCATAGTCATGAGCAGTTCTTC,CAIRDRPGLHSHEQFF
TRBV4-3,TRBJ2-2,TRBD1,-,TGCGCCAGCAGCCGGACAGGGGGTATTCAGGAGCTGTTTTTT,CASSRTGGIQELFF
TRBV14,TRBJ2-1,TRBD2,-,TGTGCCAGCAGCCCGACTAGCGGGATCAATGAGCAGTTCTTC,CASSPTSGINEQFF
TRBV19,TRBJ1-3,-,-,TGTGCCAGTAGGGTCGGCGGAGAGGCCGGAAACACCATATATTTT,CASRVGGEAGNTIYF
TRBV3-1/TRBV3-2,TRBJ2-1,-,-,TGTGCCAGCAGCCAGAAGGGCTACAATGAGCAGTTCTTC,CASSQKGYNEQFF
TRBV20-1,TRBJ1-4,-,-,TGCAGTGCCCACTCTAATGAAAAACTGTTTTTT,CSAHSNEKLFF
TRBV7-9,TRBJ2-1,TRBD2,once,TGTGCCAGCAGCTTACTGCTTCTAATTACTAGCGTAACTCGAAATGAGCAGTTCTTC,CASSLLLLITSVTRNEQFF
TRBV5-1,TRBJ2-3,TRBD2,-,TGCGCCAGCAGCTTGGGGACTAGCGGGAGGGTCAGCACAGATACGCAGTATTTT,CASSLGTSGRVSTDTQYF
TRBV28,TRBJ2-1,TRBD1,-,TGTGCCAGCACCGATACTGGGACAGGGATTAGCAATGAGCAGTTCTTC,CASTDTGTGISNEQFF
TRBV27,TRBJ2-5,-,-,TGTGCCAGCAGCAGACTAGTCCAAGAGACCCAGTACTTC,CASSRLVQETQYF
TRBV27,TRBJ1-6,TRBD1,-,TGTGCCAGCAGTTCGGACTCGAAAAGGACAGGGTTAAATTCACCCCTCCACTTT,CASSSDSKRTGLNSPLHF
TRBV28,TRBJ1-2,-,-,TGTGCCAGCAGTTTTCATGGCTACACCTTC,CASSFHGYTF
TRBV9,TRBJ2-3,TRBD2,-,TGTGCCAGCAGCACTCTTAGCGGGGGGTTTGGAGATACGCAGTATTTT,CASSTLSGGFGDTQYF
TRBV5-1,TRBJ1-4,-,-,TGCGCCAGCAGCTTGGCCGGCCCTGGCACGCTGTTTTTT,CASSLAGPGTLFF
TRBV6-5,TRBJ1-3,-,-,TGTGCCAGCACCATGGGATTCAACTCTGGAAACACCATATATTTT,CASTMGFNSGNTIYF
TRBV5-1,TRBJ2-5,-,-,TGCGCCAGCAGCCACGGCAGGGAGGAGACCCAGTACTTC,CASSHGREETQYF
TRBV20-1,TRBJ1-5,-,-,TGCAGTGCTAGTTCGACGGAGAATCAGCCCCAGCATTTT,CSASSTENQPQHF
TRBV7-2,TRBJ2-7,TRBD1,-,TGTGCCAGCAGCTTAGGGGACAGGAGAGCGGGCGAGCAGTACTTC,CASSLGDRRAGEQYF
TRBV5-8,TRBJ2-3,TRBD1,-,TGTGCCAGCAGCCGACTTTTGGGACAGCCTCACGGAGATACGCAGTATTTT,CASSRLLGQPHGDTQYF
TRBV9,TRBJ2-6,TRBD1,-,TGTGCCAGCAGCGGTTCGGGACAGGGGGCTACTGGGGCCAACGTCCTGACTTTC,CASSGSGQGATGANVLTF
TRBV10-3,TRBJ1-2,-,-,TGTGCCATCAGCCCCGGTATAGGACAGCGTCGGAGCTATGGCTACACCTTC,CAISPGIGQRRSYGYTF
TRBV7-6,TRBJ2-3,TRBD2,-,TGTGCCAGCAGCTCCAATAGCGGGGGTGCAGATACGCAGTATTTT,CASSSNSGGADTQYF
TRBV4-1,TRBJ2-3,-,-,TGCGCCAGCAGCCAGGGCCCGGGACGCAGCACAGATACGCAGTATTTT,CASSQGPGRSTDTQYF
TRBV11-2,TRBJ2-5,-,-,TGTGCCAGCAGCTTGGACACGGGACTCAAAGAGACCCAGTACTTC,CASSLDTGLKETQYF
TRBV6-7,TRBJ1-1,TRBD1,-,TGTGCCAGCACAAAGTTTCGGCCACCCGCGGAAAGGACAGGCTTGAACACTGAAGCTTTCTTT,CASTKFRPPAERTGLNTEAFF
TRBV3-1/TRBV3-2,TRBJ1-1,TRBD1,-,TGTGCCAGCAGCCAGACAACCGGGACAGGGGGCATGGGCACTGAAGCTTTCTTT,CASSQTTGTGGMGTEAFF
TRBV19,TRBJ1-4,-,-,TGTGCCAGTAGTATGGGAAATGAAAAACTGTTTTTT,CASSMGNEKLFF